This TCR beta chain was obtained from a study of blood T cell repertoires in COVID-19. Study-level background: The samples span acute and convalescent COVID-19 from the United States, Italy and Spain. Nucleic acid was either cDNA or gDNA, and it came from T cells, B-cell-depleted T cells, or PBMCs.

In the authors' workflow: Estimated nucleated cell counts came from reference gene primer amplification. Sequencing was performed with immunoSEQ multiplex PCR; in TCRdb, only in-frame clones are kept and a portion is missing. D and trimming come from the DNA, and the V and J calls and clone size come from that table. The sample shows about 260,000 clones, 85% to 90% of them seen only once. Germline CDR1 reads MDHEN; CDR2 reads SYDVKM. V dropped 4 bases and J dropped 4 bases, with 22 bases sitting between them. The CDR3 contains 17 residues. The clonotype originates from a man aged 50 or older who had been exposed to COVID-19. This sequence joins TRBV28 and TRBJ1-2; TRBD1 might be the D (6 bases). Sequences were obtained from PBMCs or T cells enriched from blood (not recorded which). CDR3 in amino acids: CASSSTGSPLPGYGYTF. The CDR3 DNA reads as TGTGCCAGCAGTTCCACAGGGAGCCCACTCCCCGGCTATGGCTACACCTTC.